These 25 T cell receptor beta chains were sequenced from one sample in a study of CD8 T cells in ankylosing spondylitis. No antigen is known for these receptors. One entry per CDR3 protein results from TCRdb running MiXCR on the 5' RACE reads. This sample yields about 700,000 distinct CDR3 sequences, of which around 19% are seen a single time; over 15% belongs to the top ten. General study results and limits: Apparently characteristic of ankylosing spondylitis blood was a TCR beta motif (about 8 highly homologous variants).

The sequenced sample consisted of blood, either unsorted or a sorted T cell fraction (not recorded which). The receptors stem from a male donor with ankylosing spondylitis.

This chain joins TRBV29-1 and TRBJ2-1; a weak D match, TRBD2 (7 bases). The V end was cut by 6 bases, the J end by 9 bases, with 24 bases between. The CDR3 contains 15 residues. The V gene's germline CDR1 is SQVTM and CDR2 ANQGSEA. In DNA form, the CDR3 reads TGCAGCGTCGCCCCGGGGGGCGCTTCAAGGGGTGAGCAGTTCTTC. Its protein product is CSVAPGGASRGEQFF.

The chain couples TRBV29-1 to TRBJ1-1; the D gene is possibly TRBD1 (5 bases). The CDR3 contains 12 residues. Per germline, CDR1 SQVTM and CDR2 ANQGSEA. The germline V and J ends were trimmed by 4 bases and 5 bases, with 11 bases remaining between them. The CDR3 loop is CSVGSGSTEAFF. CDR3 nucleotide sequence: TGCAGCGTTGGATCAGGGAGTACTGAAGCTTTCTTT.

This clonotype was counted once. V is TRBV6-1 and J is TRBJ1-5, with TRBD1 identical over 10 bases. Trimming at V came to 6 bases and at J to 6 bases, leaving 2 bases not matched to a gene. In germline, CDR1 is MNHNS, CDR2 SASEGT. The CDR3 is 13 residues long. The DNA for the CDR3 is TGTGCCAGCAGGAGGACAGGGGGTCAGCCCCAGCATTTT. It encodes CASRRTGGQPQHF.

CDR3 bases: TGCAGCGTTGAGGCCCAGGGAAGTGTAGGAGATACGCAGTATTTT. This sequence encodes CSVEAQGSVGDTQYF. The rearrangement links TRBV29-1 to TRBJ2-3, with D tentatively TRBD1 (5 bases). This CDR3 has 15 residues. V was cut by 3 bases and J by 5 bases, with 18 bases left in between. The V gene's germline CDR1 is SQVTM and CDR2 ANQGSEA.

This clonotype was seen a few times. The chain has TRBV10-3 and TRBJ2-3, with a tentative D call TRBD2 (5 bases). V was trimmed by 11 bases and J by 6 bases, leaving 24 bases between them. Germline V gene sequence: CDR1 ENHRY, CDR2 SYGVKD. This CDR3 has 15 residues. The CDR3 nucleotides read TGTGCCGCCAGTCTAGCCTCGGAGTCTAGGGATACGCAGTATTTT. Protein product: CAASLASESRDTQYF.

This clonotype was seen only a few times. This chain joins TRBV20-1 and TRBJ1-1; D call uncertain. The CDR3 loop spans 13 amino acids. Trimming took off 0 bases at V and 8 bases at J, with 13 bases between the two ends. Per the germline V gene, CDR1 is DFQATT and CDR2 is SNEGSKA (reference sequence). The DNA for the CDR3 is TGCAGTGCTAGAGAGGGGTCTCGGGCCGAAGCTTTCTTT. Translated: CSAREGSRAEAFF.

The table lists this clonotype with a few counts. The chain carries TRBV11-1 and TRBJ1-1; D gene ambiguous. Per germline, CDR1 SGHAT and CDR2 FQDESV (reference sequence). The CDR3 is 16 amino acids. V was shortened by 5 bases and J by 2 bases, with 18 bases between the two germline ends. This CDR3 reads CASSIIGRLGNTEAFF. The CDR3 DNA follows: TGTGCCAGCAGCATCATCGGAAGATTGGGTAACACTGAAGCTTTCTTT.

This clonotype was seen a handful of times. DNA for the CDR3: TGTGCCAGCAGCCTTCGGGGGGGGGCCTCCTACGAGCAGTACTTC. As protein: CASSLRGGASYEQYF. The chain combines TRBV2 with TRBJ2-7; 8 bases are shared with TRBD2. After removal of 6 bases from V and 0 bases from J, the junction contained 7 bases not matched to a gene. Germline CDR1 and CDR2: SNHLY and FYNNEI. The CDR3 runs to 15 residues.

This sequence joins TRBV11-2 and TRBJ2-1, with D perhaps matching TRBD2 (5 bases). Germline V gene lookup returns CDR1 SGHAT and CDR2 FQNNGV. V was cut by 3 bases and J by 3 bases, with 9 bases left in between. The CDR3 is 14 residues long. The CDR3 sequence is CASSFTRGYNEQFF. The DNA for the CDR3 is TGTGCCAGCAGCTTTACTAGAGGCTACAATGAGCAGTTCTTC.

This chain connects TRBV7-3 to TRBJ1-1; D may be TRBD1 (5 bases). Looked up from germline, CDR1 is SGHTA and CDR2 is FQGTGA. Deletions cut 1 base from V and 1 base from J, with 10 bases between. The CDR3 sequence is 15 residues long. Written as DNA, the CDR3 is TGTGCCAGCAGCTTAATGGGGGGATCGAACACTGAAGCTTTCTTT. It is translated as CASSLMGGSNTEAFF.

This clonotype was seen more than once but under ten times. The rearrangement joins TRBV29-1 to TRBJ2-2; tentative D call: TRBD1 (6 bases). Germline V lookup: CDR1 SQVTM, CDR2 ANQGSEA. With 5 bases removed from V and 5 bases from J, the gap between germline ends came to 12 bases. The CDR3 extends over 13 amino acids. The chain's CDR3 is CSVRRGYTGELFF. The CDR3 nucleotides are TGCAGCGTTCGCAGGGGATATACCGGGGAGCTGTTTTTT.

V and J are TRBV4-1 and TRBJ2-7; 9 nucleotides match TRBD1. This CDR3 spans 16 amino acids. Unmatched junction bases numbered 10, after V lost 4 bases and J lost 3 bases. Germline lookup yields CDR1 MGHRA and CDR2 YSYEKL. The CDR3 nucleotides read TGCGCCAGCAGCCCCCTACACGGGACAGGGAACTACGAGCAGTACTTC. Residues: CASSPLHGTGNYEQYF.

This clonotype appeared a few times. The rearrangement uses TRBV7-6 and TRBJ2-2; unclear D gene. Trimming removed 1 base from V and 3 bases from J, with 9 bases in between. Germline values: CDR1 SGHVS, CDR2 FNYEAQ. The CDR3 spans 15 residues. CDR3 region: CASSLEASYTGELFF. The CDR3 DNA reads as TGTGCCAGCAGCTTAGAGGCTAGTTACACCGGGGAGCTGTTTTTT.

This clonotype was detected a few times. The rearrangement links TRBV29-1 to TRBJ2-2, with a tentative D call TRBD2 (5 bases). The CDR3 contains 15 residues. Trimming left V 0 bases short and J 5 bases short, with 13 bases between. Per the germline V gene, CDR1 is SQVTM and CDR2 is ANQGSEA. As DNA, the CDR3 is TGCAGCGTTGAAGATACGGGGTTAGGGACCGGGGAGCTGTTTTTT. Translation: CSVEDTGLGTGELFF.

This clonotype came up a few times. J is TRBJ1-2 and V is TRBV2; D gene unclear. V was pared by 8 bases and J by 8 bases, with 18 bases between. CDR1 SNHLY and CDR2 FYNNEI come from the germline V gene. This CDR3 is 13 amino acids long. The CDR3 loop is CASPDLGRGGYTF. CDR3 nucleotides: TGTGCCAGCCCGGACCTCGGAAGAGGGGGCTACACCTTC.

J is TRBJ2-3 and V is TRBV7-8; 10 positions agree with TRBD2. The CDR3 sequence is 16 residues long. Trimming at V came to 4 bases and at J to 5 bases, leaving 9 bases not matched to a gene. CDR1 and CDR2 from the germline V gene are SGHVS and FQNEAQ. This chain's CDR3 is CASSSLGLAGVDTQYF. Here the CDR3 DNA reads TGTGCCAGCAGCTCCCTGGGCCTAGCGGGGGTAGATACGCAGTATTTT.

The chain couples TRBV6-2 or TRBV6-3 to TRBJ2-5; D gene ambiguous. Germline CDR1 MNHEY, CDR2 SVGEGT. There are 16 residues in the CDR3. Deletions cut 6 bases from V and 4 bases from J, with 21 bases between. The chain's CDR3 is CASSPPKGSRAETQYF. In nucleotides, the CDR3 is TGTGCCAGCAGCCCCCCGAAAGGGTCCCGGGCAGAGACCCAGTACTTC.

This clonotype was seen a handful of times. This chain links TRBV5-6 with TRBJ1-2; TRBD1 aligns across 12 bases. The germline CDR1 and CDR2 sequences are SGHDT and YYEEEE. Germline trimming cut 6 bases from V and 8 bases from J; bases unmatched to any gene: 11. This CDR3 is 15 amino acids long. The CDR3 here is CASNPRDRGPIGYTF. The CDR3 coding sequence is TGTGCCAGCAATCCCCGGGACAGGGGGCCGATCGGCTACACCTTC.

The V call is TRBV19, the J call TRBJ2-7, with D unresolved. Trimming stripped 5 bases from V and 0 bases from J, with 11 bases between. Germline assignment: CDR1 LNHDA and CDR2 SQIVND (reference sequence). The length of the CDR3 is 14 residues. CDR3 bases: TGTGCCAGTAGTCCCAGCGTTTACTCCTACGAGCAGTACTTC. Protein sequence: CASSPSVYSYEQYF.

CDR3 DNA sequence: TGTGCCAGCAGCTCATTGAACAGGGTTGGCACTGAAGCTTTCTTT. Protein product: CASSSLNRVGTEAFF. The rearrangement links TRBV11-3 to TRBJ1-1; D possibly corresponds to TRBD1 (6 bases). The CDR3 sequence is 15 residues long. The germline V gene encodes CDR1 SGHNT and CDR2 YENEEA. V lost 4 bases and J lost 4, with 16 bases in between.

Concerning this clonotype itself: This sequence may be a read error, since a much larger clone differs from it by one base. The chain uses TRBV12-3 or TRBV12-4 and TRBJ2-1; D call uncertain. CDR3 length equals 12 residues. V was clipped by 5 bases and J by 5 bases, with 7 bases between them. The CDR3 is CASSLFHNEQFF. CDR3 DNA: TGTGCCAGCAGTCTCTTCCACAATGAGCAGTTCTTC.

A few counts support this clonotype. The V and J genes are TRBV2 and TRBJ2-5; D might be TRBD2 (5 bases). This CDR3 contains 14 residues. Germline CDR1 SNHLY, CDR2 FYNNEI. Trimming removed 5 bases at V and 0 bases at J, with 10 bases between. The CDR3, as DNA: TGTGCCAGCAGTCTTCTAGCAGACCAAGAGACCCAGTACTTC. This codes for CASSLLADQETQYF.

The rearrangement uses TRBV12-5 and TRBJ2-5; possible D gene TRBD2, 5 bases. Between the trimmed V and J ends, which lost 1 base and 5 bases, there was a span of 14 bases. This CDR3 contains 15 residues. CDR1 is LGHNT and CDR2 is FRNRAP in the germline V gene. CDR3 coding DNA: TGTGCTAGTGGTTTGGCACACATCGCGGGTGAGACCCAGTACTTC. It translates to CASGLAHIAGETQYF.

V usage is TRBV5-1 and J usage is TRBJ2-1, with 12 bases lining up with TRBD1. Germline assignment: CDR1 SGHRS and CDR2 YFSETQ. The CDR3 covers 18 residues. The ends lost 0 bases at V and 4 bases at J; junction bases unmatched: 8. DNA of the CDR3: TGCGCCAGCAGCTTGGCCAGTCTGGGACAGGGGGCGTACAATGAGCAGTTCTTC. Translated, it gives CASSLASLGQGAYNEQFF.

This chain uses TRBV27 with TRBJ2-7; TRBD2 might be the D (5 bases). CDR1 and CDR2 (germline): MNHEY, SMNVEV (reference sequence). This CDR3 comprises 13 residues. The ends were cut back, 6 bases at V and 6 bases at J, with 15 bases in the middle. The CDR3 DNA is TGTGCCAGCAGCTTTGGACTGTTAGGCGAGCAGTACTTC. This sequence encodes CASSFGLLGEQYF.